Included here is one T cell receptor beta chain sequence, with context. TCRdb's copy holds only in-frame clones and misses some; the assay was immunoSEQ multiplex PCR. The sample carries more than 85,000 clones, approximately 90% recorded once. The data belong to a study of PD-L1 blockade in urothelial cancer. About the study: Anywhere from 0 to 3 prior chemotherapy regimens had been received by patients.

V trimming: 0 bases; J trimming: 3 bases; junction bases outside the gene matches: 3. Per germline, CDR1 SGHVS and CDR2 FNYEAQ. The CDR3 is made up of 15 amino acids. The sequence derives from a woman aged 80 or over with urothelial cancer. The sample consisted of PBMCs, taken around atezolizumab (anti-PD-L1) treatment. The chain is built from TRBV7-6 and TRBJ2-3; 7 bases are a match to TRBD2. The CDR3 here is CASSLAGGPTDTQYF. The CDR3 DNA sequence: TGTGCCAGCAGCTTAGCGGGAGGGCCAACAGATACGCAGTATTTT.